The clone carrying this T cell receptor (beta chain) appeared a few times. The CDR3 is 16 amino acids. Germline CDR1 reads MNHEY; CDR2 reads SMNVEV (reference sequence). The V segment lost 5 bases and the J segment 9 bases; nucleotides outside the gene matches: 14. The data originate from a study of cytomegalovirus exposure and HLA in healthy donors. Primers for the PCR totalled 60 Vbeta and 13 Jbeta. Sequencing was performed with immunoSEQ multiplex PCR; in TCRdb, only in-frame clones are kept and a portion is missing. The sample includes 250,000 to 350,000 clones, 80% seen only once; the top ten take over 0.3%.

The chain couples TRBV27 to TRBJ2-1; 9 bases line up with TRBD2. The specimen was PBMCs. The TCR sequence derives from a girl between 2 and 10 years old in good health and CMV-seronegative. The CDR3 coding sequence is TGTGCCAGCAGTGAACACATAGCGGGAGAAAACTTTGAGCAGTTCTTC. The encoded protein is CASSEHIAGENFEQFF.